These T cell receptor beta chains were read from a single sample in a study of neurological immune-mediated disorders. TCRdb itself ran the 5' RACE reads through MiXCR, one entry per CDR3 protein. In the table there are tens of thousands of distinct CDR3 sequences, roughly 13% of which are singletons. Sequenced material: PBMCs. These receptor sequences come from a female donor with HTLV-1-associated myelopathy (HAM/TSP). Both conserved end residues are part of each CDR3. A D gene is named only where the DNA matches it firmly. For some rows the clone size is stated as once, few or many, or as a class when expanded; others skip it.

j_call,v_call,clone_size,d_call,cdr3_length,cdr3_nt,cdr3_aa
TRBJ2-7,TRBV5-1,many,NA,15,TGCGCCAGCAGCCGCCAAAGGACAGCAGATTACGAGCAGTACTTC,CASSRQRTADYEQYF
TRBJ2-2,TRBV5-1,few,TRBD1,14,TGCGCCAGCAGCATGGACAGGGCAGTCGGGGAGCTGTTTTTT,CASSMDRAVGELFF
TRBJ1-5,TRBV4-2,many,NA,15,TGTGCCAGCAGCTATGACGGGGGAAGCAATCAGCCCCAGCATTTT,CASSYDGGSNQPQHF
TRBJ1-2,TRBV10-2,many,NA,12,TGCGCCAGCCTCGGCGGGCCCTATGGCTACACCTTC,CASLGGPYGYTF
TRBJ2-2,TRBV5-1,medium-sized,NA,17,TGCGCCAGCAGCCTAAGGTCGCAGGGCGAGGCCACCGGGGAGCTGTTTTTT,CASSLRSQGEATGELFF
TRBJ2-1,TRBV4-1,many,TRBD1,15,TGCGCCAGCAGCCAAGTACAGGGGGCCTACAATGAGCAGTTCTTC,CASSQVQGAYNEQFF
TRBJ2-6,TRBV10-3,many,TRBD1,18,TGTGCCATCAGTGAAAGGGGGACAGGGGAAGCTGGGGCCAACGTCCTGACTTTC,CAISERGTGEAGANVLTF
TRBJ2-7,TRBV5-6,few,NA,11,TGTGCCAGCAGCACAGGGCCCGAGCAGTACTTC,CASSTGPEQYF
TRBJ2-3,TRBV5-1,many,NA,14,TGCGCCAGCAGCTCTTGGGACTCCTTAGATACGCAGTATTTT,CASSSWDSLDTQYF
TRBJ2-1,TRBV14,few,NA,15,TGTGCCAGCAGCCAAGATCCAGAGTCGGACAATGAGCAGTTCTTC,CASSQDPESDNEQFF
TRBJ2-6,TRBV9,many,NA,20,TGTGCCAGCAGCGTAGGACAGGTCTCCCAACTCGGGTCTGGGGCCAACGTCCTGACTTTC,CASSVGQVSQLGSGANVLTF
TRBJ1-1,TRBV27,many,TRBD1,15,TGTGCCAGCAGTTTTGTTTCAGGGGGCAACACTGAAGCTTTCTTT,CASSFVSGGNTEAFF
TRBJ2-5,TRBV7-2,few,TRBD2,17,TGTGCCAGCAGCCCCAGACTAGCGGGGACCCCACGGGAGACCCAGTACTTC,CASSPRLAGTPRETQYF
TRBJ2-5,TRBV6-2/TRBV6-3,many,NA,12,TGTGCCAGCAGTTCCGGAGAAGAGACCCAGTACTTC,CASSSGEETQYF
TRBJ2-1,TRBV12-3/TRBV12-4,NA,TRBD2,16,TGTGCCAGCAGTATTACGGGGGGGGACTCCTACAATGAGCAGTTCTTC,CASSITGGDSYNEQFF
TRBJ1-1,TRBV20-1,many,NA,15,TGCAGTGCTAGTGGGCTGACGTCCCCGAACACTGAAGCTTTCTTT,CSASGLTSPNTEAFF
TRBJ2-3,TRBV5-5,NA,NA,15,TGTGCCAGCAGCTTGGTCAGGGTTGGTGGAGATACGCAGTATTTT,CASSLVRVGGDTQYF
TRBJ2-5,TRBV5-1,many,NA,12,TGCGCCAGCCAACAGGAGGGGGAGACCCAGTACTTC,CASQQEGETQYF
TRBJ1-6,TRBV20-1,many,NA,12,TGCAGTCCAAGTCGACAGAATTCACCCCTCCACTTT,CSPSRQNSPLHF
TRBJ1-2,TRBV5-1,many,NA,14,TGCGCCAGCAGCTTTGGCGGACAGACCTATGGCTACACCTTC,CASSFGGQTYGYTF
TRBJ2-1,TRBV12-3/TRBV12-4,NA,NA,16,TGTGCCAGCCTATCACGAGGAGTGGGGGCTTACAATGAGCAGTTCTTC,CASLSRGVGAYNEQFF
TRBJ1-1,TRBV5-1,NA,NA,21,TGCACCAGCAGCTTGCAGGGAAAGGGTAACCCTATTTTATACCCGAACACTGAAGCTTTATTT,CTSSLQGKGNPILYPNTEALF
TRBJ2-3,TRBV12-5,NA,NA,11,TGTGCTAGTGGGTACGGGGATACGCAGTATTTT,CASGYGDTQYF
TRBJ2-7,TRBV7-9,many,NA,14,TGTGCCAGCAGCTTAACGAGGGGAACCTACGAGCAGTACTTC,CASSLTRGTYEQYF